This paragraph reports one T cell receptor (beta chain). Its antigen is still unknown. This entry belongs to a study of Ad26.COV2.S vaccination and SARS-CoV-2 variants. Study at large: Donor joined the COV1001 Ad26.COV2.S trial arm. General study findings and limits: Participants given vaccine showed non-spike TCR breadth similar to that of placebo recipients. While placebo recipients had lower spike-specific TCR breadth, vaccine recipients had more.

TCRdb's table, derived via immunoSEQ multiplex PCR, lists solely in-frame clones and lacks some. The table records approximately 350,000 clones, roughly 85% of them present only once. Treatment noted: roughly 19 received Ad26.COV2.S at low or high dose, single or two shots; roughly five received placebo; per-sample allocation not given. Sampling took place 63 days after the first vaccine or placebo injection. Trimming stripped 5 bases from V and 6 bases from J, with 16 bases between. This CDR3 has 14 residues. From germline, CDR1 is LGHDT and CDR2 YNNKEL (reference sequence). This receptor was identified in a person between 18 and 60 years old who received the Ad26.COV2.S COVID-19 vaccine or a placebo. The chain is built from TRBV3-1 (or the pseudogene TRBV3-2) and TRBJ1-2, with a weak D call TRBD1 (5 bases). The sample was peripheral blood, taken in a trial of Ad26.COV2.S vaccine versus placebo. The CDR3 DNA sequence: TGTGCCAGCAGCAACCGGGACTTAATCCATGGCTACACCTTC. Translation gives CASSNRDLIHGYTF.